This T cell receptor beta chain was captured in a study of cytomegalovirus exposure and HLA in healthy donors. PCR amplification relied on 60 Vbeta primers (plus 13 Jbeta primers). Produced via immunoSEQ multiplex PCR; TCRdb's table is partial and in-frame only. The sample contains about 190,000 clones, under 80% of which appear only once. The germline V gene has CDR1 SGHNT and CDR2 YYREEE (reference sequence). The V gene lost 4 bases and the J gene lost 5 bases, with 13 bases spanning the gap. CDR3 length: 13 amino acids. This clonotype was obtained from a man in his thirties or forties in good health and CMV-seropositive. The sample comprised PBMCs. This chain links TRBV5-4 with TRBJ2-7; D perhaps matches TRBD2 (6 bases). Here the CDR3 reads CASSKSSDHEQYF. CDR3 DNA: TGTGCCAGCAGCAAATCTAGCGACCACGAGCAGTACTTC. Complete variable domain (other parts from reference TRBV5-4 and TRBJ2-7): ETGVTQSPTHLIKTRGQQVTLRCSSQSGHNTVSWYQQALGQGPQFIFQYYREEENGRGNFPPRFSGLQFPNYSSELNVNALELDDSALYLCASSKSSDHEQYFGPGTRLTVT.